A selection of T cell receptor beta chains follows, all from one sample in a study of CD8+ T cells in alopecia areata. Method: immunoSEQ multiplex PCR; TCRdb's copy keeps in-frame clones and lacks some. Of 10,000 to 15,000 clones in the sample, 68% were seen once. Sequences were derived from skin, sampled at week 4, from a patient treated with tofacitinib. These receptors all stem from a human donor with alopecia areata. The CDR3 runs from the conserved cysteine through the conserved F or W. A D gene is named only where the DNA matches it firmly. Clone size is given for some rows only: seen once, a few or many times, or a class if the clone is expanded.

len	d_gene	v_gene	j_gene	abundance	CDR3nt	CDR3aa
19	NA	TRBV9	TRBJ1-2	NA	TGTGCCAGCAGCACCTCTGGTTGGGGCAAATCTGGGCCGAACTATGGCTACACCTTC	CASSTSGWGKSGPNYGYTF
15	TRBD2	TRBV5-4	TRBJ2-1	NA	TGTGCCAGCAGCCCGCTAGCGGGGAGGGACAATGAGCAGTTCTTC	CASSPLAGRDNEQFF
12	NA	TRBV14	TRBJ1-4	NA	TGTGCCAGCAGCCAAGATCGTGAAAAACTGTTTTTT	CASSQDREKLFF
18	NA	TRBV4-1	TRBJ1-3	NA	TGCGCCAGCAGCCAAGATCCCGGCTTGCGTGACTCTGGAAACACCATATATTTT	CASSQDPGLRDSGNTIYF
15	TRBD1	TRBV4-3	TRBJ1-2	NA	TGCGCCAGCAGCCAAGACCGACAGGGAGGCTATGGCTACACCTTC	CASSQDRQGGYGYTF
12	NA	TRBV7-2	TRBJ2-3	NA	TGTGCCAGCAGCAAGCCCGGGGATACGCAGTATTTT	CASSKPGDTQYF
14	NA	TRBV2	TRBJ2-7	NA	TGTGCCAGCAGACAGGGTAGGGGAAAACACGAGCAGTACTTC	CASRQGRGKHEQYF
16	TRBD1	TRBV27	TRBJ2-7	NA	TGTGCCAGCAGTGCAAACCCCGGGACAGCGAACTACGAGCAGTACTTC	CASSANPGTANYEQYF
15	TRBD1	TRBV18	TRBJ1-2	few	TGTGCCAGCTCACCAGCCTCGACAGGGCTAAGGGGCTACACCTTC	CASSPASTGLRGYTF
12	NA	TRBV18	TRBJ2-7	NA	TGTGCCAGCTCACCCGAGTTCTACGAGCAGTACTTC	CASSPEFYEQYF
19	TRBD2	TRBV4-3	TRBJ2-2	NA	TGCGCCAGCAGCTCCTTCAAGGGTAGCGGGGATTTTCTCACCGGGGAGCTGTTTTTT	CASSSFKGSGDFLTGELFF
15	NA	TRBV9	TRBJ2-7	few	TGTGCCAGCAGCGTAGCTCCAGGGGAGGCCTACGAGCAGTACTTC	CASSVAPGEAYEQYF
15	NA	TRBV7-2	TRBJ1-1	few	TGTGCCAGCAGCTTTTCCCCGGGACATCGCACTGAAGCTTTCTTT	CASSFSPGHRTEAFF
13	NA	TRBV11-3	TRBJ1-1	few	TGTGCCAGCAGCCACGTTCTAAATCTAACTGCTTTCTTT	CASSHVLNLTAFF
15	TRBD2	TRBV7-2	TRBJ2-1	NA	TGTGCCAGCAGCTGCTTCGGCGGGGGGGCGGGAGAGCAGTTCTTC	CASSCFGGGAGEQFF
13	TRBD1	TRBV5-4	TRBJ1-2	NA	TGTGCCAGCAGCTTCCGAATGGGACAGGAACACACCTTC	CASSFRMGQEHTF
17	NA	TRBV11-2	TRBJ2-6	NA	TGTGCCAGCAGCTTAGTAGTCTCAGGGCACGGGGCCAACGTCCTGACTTTC	CASSLVVSGHGANVLTF
15	NA	TRBV5-1	TRBJ1-6	once	TGCGCCAGCAGCTGGTTATCCGATGGGAGTTCACCCCTCCACTTT	CASSWLSDGSSPLHF